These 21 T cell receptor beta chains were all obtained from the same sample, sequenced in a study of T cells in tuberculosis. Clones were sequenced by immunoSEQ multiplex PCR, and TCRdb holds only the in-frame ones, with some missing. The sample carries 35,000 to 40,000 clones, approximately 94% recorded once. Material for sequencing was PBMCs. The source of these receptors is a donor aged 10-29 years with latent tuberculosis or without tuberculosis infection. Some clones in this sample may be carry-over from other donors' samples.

CDR3 protein: CASSPGEQASGNTIYF. In nucleotides, the CDR3 is TGTGCCAGCTCACCCGGAGAACAGGCCTCTGGAAACACCATATATTTT. The J gene is TRBJ1-3, the V gene TRBV18; D might be TRBD1 (5 bases). CDR1 is KGHSH, CDR2 LQKENI, per germline. V lost 3 bases to trimming and J lost 0 bases, with 12 bases between them. This CDR3 has 16 amino acids.

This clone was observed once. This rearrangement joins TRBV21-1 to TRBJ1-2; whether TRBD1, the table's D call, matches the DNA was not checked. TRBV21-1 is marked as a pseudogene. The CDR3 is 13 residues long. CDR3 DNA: TGTGCCAGCAGCGACAGGGGCGTATATGGCTACACCTTC. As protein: CASSDRGVYGYTF.

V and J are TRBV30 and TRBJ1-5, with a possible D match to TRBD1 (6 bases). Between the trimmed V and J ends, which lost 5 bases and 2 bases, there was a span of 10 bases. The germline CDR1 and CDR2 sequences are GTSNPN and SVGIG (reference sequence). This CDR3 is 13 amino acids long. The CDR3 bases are TGTGCCTGGGAGGCAGGGGGCAATCAGCCCCAGCATTTT. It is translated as CAWEAGGNQPQHF. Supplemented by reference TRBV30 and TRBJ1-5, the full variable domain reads SQTIHQWPATLVQPVGSPLSLECTVEGTSNPNLYWYRQAAGRGLQLLFYSVGIGQISSEVPQNLSASRPQDRQFILSSKKLLLSDSGFYLCAWEAGGNQPQHFGDGTRLSIL.

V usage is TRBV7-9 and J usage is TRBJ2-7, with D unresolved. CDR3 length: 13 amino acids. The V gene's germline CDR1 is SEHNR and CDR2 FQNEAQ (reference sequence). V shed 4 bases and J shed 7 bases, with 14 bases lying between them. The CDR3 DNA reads TGTGCCAGCAGCTCCTCCTTTAAGGAGGAGCAGTACTTC. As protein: CASSSSFKEEQYF.

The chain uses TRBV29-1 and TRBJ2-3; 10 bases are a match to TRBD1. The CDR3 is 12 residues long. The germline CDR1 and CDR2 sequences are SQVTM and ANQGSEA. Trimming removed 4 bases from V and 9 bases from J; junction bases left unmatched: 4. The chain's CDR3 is CSVGGQGYTQYF. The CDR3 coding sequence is TGCAGCGTTGGGGGACAGGGGTACACGCAGTATTTT.

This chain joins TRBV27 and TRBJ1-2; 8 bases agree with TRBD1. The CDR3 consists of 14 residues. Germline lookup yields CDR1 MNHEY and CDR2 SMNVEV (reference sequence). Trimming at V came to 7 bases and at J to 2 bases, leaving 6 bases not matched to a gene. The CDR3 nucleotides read TGTGCCAGCACCCTACGGACAGGGAACTATGGCTACACCTTC. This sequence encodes CASTLRTGNYGYTF.

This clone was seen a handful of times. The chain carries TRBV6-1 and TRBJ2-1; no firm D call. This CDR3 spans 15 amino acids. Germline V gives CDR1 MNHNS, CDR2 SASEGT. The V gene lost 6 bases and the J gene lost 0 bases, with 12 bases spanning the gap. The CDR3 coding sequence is TGTGCCAGCAGCTTGAGAAGAAGCTCCTACAATGAGCAGTTCTTC. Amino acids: CASSLRRSSYNEQFF.

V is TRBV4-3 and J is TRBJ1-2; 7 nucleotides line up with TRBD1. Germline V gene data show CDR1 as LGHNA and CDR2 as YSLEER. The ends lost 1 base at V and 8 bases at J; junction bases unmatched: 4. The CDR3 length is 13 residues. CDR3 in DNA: TGCGCCAGCAGCCAAGGCACAGGGGACGGCTACACCTTC. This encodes CASSQGTGDGYTF.

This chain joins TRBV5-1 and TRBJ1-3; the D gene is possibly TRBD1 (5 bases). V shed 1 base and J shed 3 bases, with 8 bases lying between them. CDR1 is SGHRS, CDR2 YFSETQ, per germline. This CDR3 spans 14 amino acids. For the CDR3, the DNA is TGCGCCAGCAGCTTGCCCGGGGGTGGAAACACCATATATTTT. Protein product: CASSLPGGGNTIYF.

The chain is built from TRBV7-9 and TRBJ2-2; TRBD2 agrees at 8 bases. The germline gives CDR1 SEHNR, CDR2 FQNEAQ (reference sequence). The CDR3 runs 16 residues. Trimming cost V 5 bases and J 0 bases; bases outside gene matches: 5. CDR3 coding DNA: TGTGCCAGCAGCCCCGGGGGGGCCGCGAACACCGGGGAGCTGTTTTTT. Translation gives CASSPGGAANTGELFF. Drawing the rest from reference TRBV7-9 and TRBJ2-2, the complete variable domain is DTGVSQNPRHKITKRGQNVTFRCDPISEHNRLYWYRQTLGQGPEFLTYFQNEAQLEKSRLLSDRFSAERPKGSFSTLEIQRTEQGDSAMYLCASSPGGAANTGELFFGEGSRLTVL.

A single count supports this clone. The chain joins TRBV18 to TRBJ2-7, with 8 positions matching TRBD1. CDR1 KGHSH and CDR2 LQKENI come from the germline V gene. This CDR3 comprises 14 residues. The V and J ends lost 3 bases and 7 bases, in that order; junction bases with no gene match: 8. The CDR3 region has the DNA TGTGCCAGCTCACCTTCAGGACAGGGTTTTGAGCAGTACGTC. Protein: CASSPSGQGFEQYV.

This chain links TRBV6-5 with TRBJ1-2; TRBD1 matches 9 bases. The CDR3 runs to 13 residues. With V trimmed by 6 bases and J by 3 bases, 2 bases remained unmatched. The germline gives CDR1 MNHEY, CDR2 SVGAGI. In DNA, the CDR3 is TGTGCCAGCAGAAGGGACAGGGACTATGGCTACACCTTC. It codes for CASRRDRDYGYTF.

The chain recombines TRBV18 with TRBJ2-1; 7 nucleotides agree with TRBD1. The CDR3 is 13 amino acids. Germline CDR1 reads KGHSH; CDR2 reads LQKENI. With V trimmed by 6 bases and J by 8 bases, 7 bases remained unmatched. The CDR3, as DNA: TGTGCCAGCTCCCGGGGCCAGGGGGATGAGCAGTTCTTC. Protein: CASSRGQGDEQFF. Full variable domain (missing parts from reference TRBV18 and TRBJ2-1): NAGVMQNPRHLVRRRGQEARLRCSPMKGHSHVYWYRQLPEEGLKFMVYLQKENIIDESGMPKERFSAEFPKEGPSILRIQQVVRGDSAAYFCASSRGQGDEQFFGPGTRLTVL.

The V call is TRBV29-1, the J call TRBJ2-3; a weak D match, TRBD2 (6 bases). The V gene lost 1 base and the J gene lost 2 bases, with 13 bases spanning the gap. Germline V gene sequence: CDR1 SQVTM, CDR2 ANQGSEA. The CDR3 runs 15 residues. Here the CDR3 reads CSVEVSGELTDTQYF. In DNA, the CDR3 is TGCAGCGTTGAAGTATCGGGGGAGCTCACAGATACGCAGTATTTT.

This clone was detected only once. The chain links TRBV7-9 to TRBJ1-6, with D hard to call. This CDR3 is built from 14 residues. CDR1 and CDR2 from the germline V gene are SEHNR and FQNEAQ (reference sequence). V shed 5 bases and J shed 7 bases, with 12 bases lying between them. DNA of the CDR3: TGTGCCAGCAGCCGAGAAAGTTCCAATTCACCCCTCCACTTT. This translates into CASSRESSNSPLHF.

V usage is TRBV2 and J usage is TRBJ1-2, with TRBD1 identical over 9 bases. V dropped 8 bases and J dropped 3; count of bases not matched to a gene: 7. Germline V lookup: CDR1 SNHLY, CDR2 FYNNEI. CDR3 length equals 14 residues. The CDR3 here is CASGRQGDYYGYTF. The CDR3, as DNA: TGTGCCAGCGGTCGACAGGGGGATTACTATGGCTACACCTTC.

The CDR3 region has the DNA TGTGCCAGCAGCTTCAGCAGGGGAAATGGCTACACCTTC. Translation: CASSFSRGNGYTF. The J gene is TRBJ1-2, the V gene TRBV5-6; D perhaps matches TRBD1 (6 bases). V lost 2 bases, J lost 6 bases, and 11 bases lay in between. CDR1 and CDR2 (germline): SGHDT, YYEEEE. CDR3 length: 13 residues.

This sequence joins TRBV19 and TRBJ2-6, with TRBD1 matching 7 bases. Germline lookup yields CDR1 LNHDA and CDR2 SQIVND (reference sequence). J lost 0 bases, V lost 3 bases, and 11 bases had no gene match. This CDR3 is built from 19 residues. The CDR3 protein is CASSIPRTGTNSGANVLTF. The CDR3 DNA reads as TGTGCCAGTAGTATCCCTCGGACAGGCACTAACTCTGGGGCCAACGTCCTGACTTTC.

This chain's CDR3 is CASSKDRGKQPQHF. CDR3 nucleotide sequence: TGTGCCAGTAGTAAGGACAGGGGGAAGCAGCCCCAGCATTTT. The gene calls are TRBV19 and TRBJ1-5; TRBD1 matches at 10 bases. Germline V lookup: CDR1 LNHDA, CDR2 SQIVND (reference sequence). V was clipped by 4 bases and J by 7 bases; unmatched bases: 4. The CDR3 totals 14 residues.

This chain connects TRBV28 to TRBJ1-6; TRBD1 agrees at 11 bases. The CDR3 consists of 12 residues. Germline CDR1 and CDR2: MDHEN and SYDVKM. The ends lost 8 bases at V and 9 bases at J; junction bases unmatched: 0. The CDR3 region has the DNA TGTGCCAGCGGGACAGGGGGTTCACCCCTCCACTTT. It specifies CASGTGGSPLHF. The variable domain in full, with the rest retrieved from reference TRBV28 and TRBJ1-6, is DVKVTQSSRYLVKRTGEKVFLECVQDMDHENMFWYRQDPGLGLRLIYFSYDVKMKEKGDIPEGYSVSREKKERFSLILESASTNQTSMYLCASGTGGSPLHFGNGTRLTVT.

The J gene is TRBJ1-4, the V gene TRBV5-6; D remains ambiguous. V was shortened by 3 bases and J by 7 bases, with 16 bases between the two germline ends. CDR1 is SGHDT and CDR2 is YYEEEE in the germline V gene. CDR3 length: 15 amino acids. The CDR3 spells CASSSMERVGEKLFF. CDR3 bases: TGTGCCAGCAGCTCTATGGAGAGGGTCGGTGAAAAACTGTTTTTT.